Following are 8 T cell receptor beta chains from one sample sequenced in a study of beta chain features in type 1 diabetes. No antigen is known for these receptors. General study findings and limits: Among patients with Type 1 diabetes, TCRB CDR3s were moderately but significantly shorter in every one of the four CD4+ subsets.

The isolated RNA, all of it, was reverse transcribed, so expressed TCRB transcripts were what got sequenced. Measured with immunoSEQ multiplex PCR; TCRdb has only the in-frame clones, and not every one. In the table there are about 390,000 clones, over 9% of which are singletons. Source material: central memory CD4+ T cells from blood. Source of these receptors: a man between 25 and 39 years old with type 1 diabetes.

This chain joins TRBV11-2 and TRBJ2-7; the D gene is possibly TRBD1 (6 bases). CDR1 is SGHAT, CDR2 FQNNGV, per germline. The CDR3 sequence is 13 residues long. Trimming removed 3 bases from V and 3 bases from J, with 9 bases in between. The DNA of the CDR3 is TGTGCCAGCAGCTTTGGACAGAGCTACGAGCAGTACTTC. Protein sequence: CASSFGQSYEQYF. Based on the CDR3 plus reference TRBV11-2 and TRBJ2-7, the full variable domain is EAGVAQSPRYKIIEKRQSVAFWCNPISGHATLYWYQQILGQGPKLLIQFQNNGVVDDSQLPKDRFSAERLKGVDSTLKIQPAKLEDSAVYLCASSFGQSYEQYFGPGTRLTVT.

This clone was counted between two and nine times. J is TRBJ2-1 and V is TRBV4-1; TRBD1 aligns across 7 bases. Trimming took 0 bases from V and 4 from J; bases not matched to a gene: 6. This CDR3 region has 16 residues. The germline gives CDR1 MGHRA, CDR2 YSYEKL. DNA for the CDR3: TGCGCCAGCAGCCAAGATACCAGGGGGTTTTACAATGAGCAGTTCTTC. Protein product: CASSQDTRGFYNEQFF.

This clone turned up a few times. The V and J genes are TRBV7-3 and TRBJ2-5; the D gene is possibly TRBD2 (5 bases). Trimming pared 0 bases from V and 13 bases from J, leaving 15 bases between. Germline V lookup: CDR1 SGHTA, CDR2 FQGTGA. The CDR3 length is 13 residues. Written as DNA, the CDR3 is TGTGCCAGCAGCTTAACGGAAACGAGGGAGCGGTACTTC. It codes for CASSLTETRERYF.

The rearrangement links TRBV15 to TRBJ2-3, with TRBD2 matching 8 bases. V trimming: 0 bases; J trimming: 4 bases; junction bases outside the gene matches: 6. The CDR3 totals 16 residues. Germline CDR1 and CDR2: LNHNV and YYDKDF (reference sequence). In DNA form, the CDR3 reads TGTGCCACCAGCAGAGATCCGGGTAGCGGGGCAGATACGCAGTATTTT. The encoded protein is CATSRDPGSGADTQYF.

This chain links TRBV4-1 with TRBJ2-5; possibly TRBD1 for D (5 bases). The J call may be wrong; the DNA end is better matched by TRBJ2-7. This CDR3 comprises 14 residues. CDR1 and CDR2 (germline): MGHRA, YSYEKL. The CDR3 reads CASSQGDSVYEQYF. CDR3 coding DNA: TGCGCCAGCAGCCAAGGCGACAGCGTCTACGAGCAGTACTTC.

The rearrangement joins TRBV27 to TRBJ2-6, with D unclear. Germline V gene data show CDR1 as MNHEY and CDR2 as SMNVEV (reference sequence). Trimming cost V 8 bases and J 0 bases, with 14 bases left between them. The CDR3 covers 16 residues. The CDR3 DNA reads as TGTGCCAGCTCTATGGTTGTGAGCTCTGGGGCCAACGTCCTGACTTTC. This translates into CASSMVVSSGANVLTF.

The gene calls are TRBV9 and TRBJ2-7, with 9 bases identical to TRBD1. Germline lookup yields CDR1 SGDLS and CDR2 YYNGEE. With V trimmed by 4 bases and J by 5 bases, 4 bases remained unmatched. CDR3 length equals 13 residues. The CDR3 protein is CASSRDRENEQYF. The DNA for the CDR3 is TGTGCCAGCAGCCGGGACAGGGAGAACGAGCAGTACTTC.

The V and J genes are TRBV27 and TRBJ1-1; maybe TRBD1 (6 bases). Germline CDR1 reads MNHEY; CDR2 reads SMNVEV (reference sequence). The V end was cut by 4 bases, the J end by 8 bases, with 20 bases between. CDR3 length: 15 residues. This CDR3 reads CASSSLAQGTREAFF. The DNA for the CDR3 is TGTGCCAGCAGTTCTCTCGCACAGGGCACGCGGGAAGCTTTCTTT.